A single T cell receptor (beta chain) is shown here with its context. The sample comes from a study of blood T cell repertoires in COVID-19. Profiled with immunoSEQ multiplex PCR; TCRdb holds only in-frame clones, not every one. The sample has 100,000 to 150,000 clones, about 83% seen once; the top ten hold around a tenth. The sequenced material came from peripheral blood. The clonotype originates from a man aged 40-49 years with active or convalescent COVID-19.

The CDR3 loop reads CSVGQFYEQYF. The DNA for the CDR3 is TGCAGTGTAGGACAGTTCTACGAGCAGTACTTC. This sequence joins TRBV20-1 and TRBJ2-7, with D tentatively TRBD1 (6 bases). The V and J ends lost 7 bases and 3 bases respectively, with 10 bases between them. The germline gives CDR1 DFQATT, CDR2 SNEGSKA (reference sequence). The CDR3 contains 11 residues.